This record covers a single TCR beta chain. The data belong to a study of blood T cell repertoires in COVID-19. This CDR3 comprises 15 residues. Losses at the gene ends were 5 bases for V and 3 bases for J; bases not matched to a gene: 8. From germline, CDR1 is LGHDT and CDR2 YNNKEL (reference sequence). The repertoire was sequenced with immunoSEQ multiplex PCR; TCRdb's copy has only in-frame clones and lacks some. This sample has fewer than 300,000 clones, with more than 70% found just once. The sample consisted of PBMCs or T cells enriched from blood (not recorded which). The gene calls are TRBV3-1 (or the pseudogene TRBV3-2) and TRBJ1-1; 8 bases are shared with TRBD1. The TCR originated in a woman between 40 and 50 years old with acute COVID-19. For the CDR3, the DNA is TGTGCCAGCAGCGTCCGGGGGACAGGAGACACTGAAGCTTTCTTT. Residues: CASSVRGTGDTEAFF.